This is a list of T cell receptor beta chains from one sample in a study of T cells in Graves' hyperthyroidism and ophthalmopathy. TCRdb re-derived calls from the multiplex PCR reads in MiXCR, one entry per CDR3 protein. The table records hundreds of thousands of distinct CDR3 sequences, roughly 15% of them present only once. Sequencing input: blood. These receptors came from a woman aged 55-69 years with Graves' ophthalmopathy. The CDR3 runs from the conserved cysteine through the conserved F or W. D genes are given only for firm matches. Only part of the rows carry a size: once, few, many, or a class if the clone is expanded.

J gene	D gene	V gene	clone size	CDR3 protein	CDR3 DNA
TRBJ2-5	NA	TRBV27	many	CASSSSAQETQYF	TGTGCCAGCAGTTCTAGTGCCCAAGAGACCCAGTACTTC
TRBJ2-3	NA	TRBV4-1	once	CASSQERGRDTQYF	TGCGCCAGCAGCCAAGAACGAGGGAGAGATACGCAGTATTTT
TRBJ1-4	NA	TRBV2	few	CAGETATNEKLFF	TGTGCCGGGGAGACAGCAACTAATGAAAAACTGTTTTTT
TRBJ1-5	NA	TRBV6-1	NA	CASSEADWGDQPQHF	TGTGCCAGCAGTGAAGCGGATTGGGGGGATCAGCCCCAGCATTTT
TRBJ2-1	TRBD1	TRBV7-2	many	CASSPEGQGIMDEQFF	TGTGCCAGCAGCCCAGAGGGACAGGGGATTATGGATGAGCAGTTCTTC
TRBJ2-2	NA	TRBV20-1	many	CSARDLDWANTGELFF	TGCAGTGCTAGAGACTTGGACTGGGCGAACACCGGGGAGCTGTTTTTT
TRBJ1-5	NA	TRBV2	many	CASSERGGQPQHF	TGTGCCAGCAGTGAACGGGGAGGCCAGCCCCAGCATTTT
TRBJ2-7	NA	TRBV27	many	CASSLKWADNYEQYF	TGTGCCAGCAGCCTAAAGTGGGCAGATAACTACGAGCAGTACTTC
TRBJ1-2	NA	TRBV28	many	CASSPPRVEGYTF	TGTGCCAGCAGCCCTCCGCGCGTCGAAGGCTACACCTTC
TRBJ2-1	TRBD2	TRBV3-1	many	CASSLGTSGDEQFF	TGTGCCAGCAGCCTCGGGACTAGCGGCGATGAGCAGTTCTTC
TRBJ2-1	TRBD2	TRBV12-3/TRBV12-4	many	CATSLGLAGRIDEQFF	TGTGCCACCTCTTTGGGTCTAGCGGGAAGAATCGATGAGCAGTTCTTC
TRBJ2-6	NA	TRBV6-1	NA	CASIKSSGANVLTF	TGTGCCAGCATCAAAAGCTCTGGGGCCAACGTCCTGACTTTC
TRBJ1-5	TRBD1	TRBV2	many	CASRVDRAYGNQPQHF	TGTGCCAGCAGGGTTGACAGGGCGTACGGCAATCAGCCCCAGCATTTT
TRBJ1-4	NA	TRBV7-2	many	CASSWGRREKLFF	TGTGCCAGCAGCTGGGGGCGAAGGGAAAAACTGTTTTTT
TRBJ2-2	NA	TRBV11-2	many	CAVRANTGELFF	TGTGCCGTCCGGGCGAACACCGGGGAGCTGTTTTTT
TRBJ2-2	NA	TRBV4-1	many	CASSQSRTGELFF	TGCGCCAGCAGCCAATCTCGAACCGGGGAGCTGTTTTTT
TRBJ2-3	NA	TRBV5-1	many	CASSFWNLNTDTQYF	TGCGCCAGCAGCTTTTGGAACCTAAACACAGATACGCAGTATTTT
TRBJ1-1	NA	TRBV30	many	CAWSGQGVTFF	TGTGCCTGGAGTGGGCAGGGAGTGACTTTCTTT
TRBJ2-1	NA	TRBV6-1	many	CASTRRGYNEQFF	TGTGCCAGCACCCGTAGGGGTTACAATGAGCAGTTCTTC
TRBJ2-2	TRBD2	TRBV4-1	many	CASSQGREGQIGELFF	TGCGCCAGCAGCCAAGGGCGGGAGGGCCAGATCGGGGAGCTGTTTTTT
TRBJ2-2	NA	TRBV29-1	NA	CSVEYKNTGELFF	TGCAGCGTTGAGTATAAGAACACCGGGGAGCTGTTTTTT
TRBJ2-7	NA	TRBV20-1	many	CSGAALGEQYF	TGCAGCGGCGCCGCCCTTGGGGAGCAGTACTTC
TRBJ2-7	NA	TRBV6-1	few	CASSEVGPRDEQYF	TGTGCCAGCAGTGAGGTGGGACCTCGCGATGAGCAGTACTTC
TRBJ2-7	NA	TRBV3-1	many	CASSQDWPGATLYEQYF	TGTGCCAGCAGCCAAGATTGGCCGGGGGCTACCCTATACGAGCAGTACTTC
TRBJ1-1	NA	TRBV12-5	NA	CASGLEDSYYRGAFF	TGTGCTAGTGGTTTGGAGGACAGCTACTACCGAGGGGCTTTCTTT
TRBJ2-2	TRBD2	TRBV20-1	many	CSARHSGRAAATGELFF	TGCAGTGCTAGACATAGCGGGAGGGCGGCGGCCACCGGGGAGCTGTTTTTT